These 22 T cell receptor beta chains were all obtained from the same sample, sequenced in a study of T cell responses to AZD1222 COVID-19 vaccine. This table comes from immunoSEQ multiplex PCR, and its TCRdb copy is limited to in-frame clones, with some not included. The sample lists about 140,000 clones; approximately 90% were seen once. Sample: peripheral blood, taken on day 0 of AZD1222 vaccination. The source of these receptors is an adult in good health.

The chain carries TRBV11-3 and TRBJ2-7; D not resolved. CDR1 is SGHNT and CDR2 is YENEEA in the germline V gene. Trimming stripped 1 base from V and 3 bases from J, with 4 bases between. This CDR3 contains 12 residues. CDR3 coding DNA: TGTGCCAGCAGCTTAGTCCTCTACGAGCAGTACTTC. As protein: CASSLVLYEQYF.

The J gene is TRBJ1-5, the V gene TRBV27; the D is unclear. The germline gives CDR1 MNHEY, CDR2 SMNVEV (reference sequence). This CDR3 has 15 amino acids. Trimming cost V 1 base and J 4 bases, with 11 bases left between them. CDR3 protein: CASSLWAAHNQPQHF. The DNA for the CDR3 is TGTGCCAGCAGTTTATGGGCAGCGCATAATCAGCCCCAGCATTTT.

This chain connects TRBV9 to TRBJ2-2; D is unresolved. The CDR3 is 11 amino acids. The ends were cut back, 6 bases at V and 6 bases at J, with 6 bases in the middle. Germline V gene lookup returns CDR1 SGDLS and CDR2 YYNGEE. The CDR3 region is CASKYAGELFF. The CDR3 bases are TGTGCCAGCAAATACGCCGGGGAGCTGTTTTTT.

Here the CDR3 DNA reads TGTGCCAGCACCCCAGGGAGGGGGTTCTATGGCTACACCTTC. This translates into CASTPGRGFYGYTF. This sequence joins TRBV28 and TRBJ1-2; D possibly corresponds to TRBD1 (6 bases). V was clipped by 7 bases and J by 4 bases, with 16 bases between them. The CDR3 length is 14 residues. From germline, CDR1 is MDHEN and CDR2 SYDVKM.

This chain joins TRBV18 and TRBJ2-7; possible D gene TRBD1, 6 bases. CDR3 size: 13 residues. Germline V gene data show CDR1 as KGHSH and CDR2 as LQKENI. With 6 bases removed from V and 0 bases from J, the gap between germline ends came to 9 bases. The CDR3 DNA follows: TGTGCCAGCTCCTCGGACAGCTCCTACGAGCAGTACTTC. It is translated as CASSSDSSYEQYF. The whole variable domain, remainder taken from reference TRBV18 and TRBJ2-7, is NAGVMQNPRHLVRRRGQEARLRCSPMKGHSHVYWYRQLPEEGLKFMVYLQKENIIDESGMPKERFSAEFPKEGPSILRIQQVVRGDSAAYFCASSSDSSYEQYFGPGTRLTVT.

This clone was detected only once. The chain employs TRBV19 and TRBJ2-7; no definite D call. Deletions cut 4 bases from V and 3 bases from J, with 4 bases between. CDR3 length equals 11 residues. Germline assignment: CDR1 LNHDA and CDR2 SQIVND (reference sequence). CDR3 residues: CASSTGYEQYF. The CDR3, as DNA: TGTGCCAGTAGTACCGGCTACGAGCAGTACTTC.

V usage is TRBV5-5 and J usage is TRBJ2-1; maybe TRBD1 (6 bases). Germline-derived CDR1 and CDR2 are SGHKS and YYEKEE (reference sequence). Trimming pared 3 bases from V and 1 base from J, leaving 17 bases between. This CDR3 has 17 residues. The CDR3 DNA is TGTGCCAGCAGCTCCTCAAATACAGGGAATTCCTACAATGAGCAGTTCTTC. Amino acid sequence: CASSSSNTGNSYNEQFF.

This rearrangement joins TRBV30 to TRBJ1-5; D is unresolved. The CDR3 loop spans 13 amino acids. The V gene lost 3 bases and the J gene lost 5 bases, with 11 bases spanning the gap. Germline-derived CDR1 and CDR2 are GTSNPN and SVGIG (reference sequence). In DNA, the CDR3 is TGTGCCTGGAGGGGCCGGCTGGATCAGCCCCAGCATTTT. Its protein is CAWRGRLDQPQHF. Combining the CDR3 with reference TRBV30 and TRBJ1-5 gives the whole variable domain SQTIHQWPATLVQPVGSPLSLECTVEGTSNPNLYWYRQAAGRGLQLLFYSVGIGQISSEVPQNLSASRPQDRQFILSSKKLLLSDSGFYLCAWRGRLDQPQHFGDGTRLSIL.

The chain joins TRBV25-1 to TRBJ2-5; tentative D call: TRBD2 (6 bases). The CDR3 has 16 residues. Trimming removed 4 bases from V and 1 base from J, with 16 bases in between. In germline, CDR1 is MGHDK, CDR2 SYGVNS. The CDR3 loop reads CASSAPPFGGQETQYF. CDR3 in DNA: TGTGCCAGCAGTGCACCTCCTTTCGGGGGCCAAGAGACCCAGTACTTC.

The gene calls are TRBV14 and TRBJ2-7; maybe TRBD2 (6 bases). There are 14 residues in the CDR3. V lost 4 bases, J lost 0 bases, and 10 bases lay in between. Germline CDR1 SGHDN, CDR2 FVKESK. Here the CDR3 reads CASSPMGGSYEQYF. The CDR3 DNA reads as TGTGCCAGCAGCCCTATGGGAGGCTCCTACGAGCAGTACTTC.

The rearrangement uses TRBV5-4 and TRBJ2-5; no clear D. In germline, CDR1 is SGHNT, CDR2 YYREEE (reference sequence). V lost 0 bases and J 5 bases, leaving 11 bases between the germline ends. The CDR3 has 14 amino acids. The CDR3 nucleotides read TGTGCCAGCAGCTTGGTCGGCCAGGAGGAGACCCAGTACTTC. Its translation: CASSLVGQEETQYF.

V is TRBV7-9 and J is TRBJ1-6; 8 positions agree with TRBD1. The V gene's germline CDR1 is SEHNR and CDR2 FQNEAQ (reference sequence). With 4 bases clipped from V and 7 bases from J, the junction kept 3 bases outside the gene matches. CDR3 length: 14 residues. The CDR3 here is CASSSGQGNSPLHF. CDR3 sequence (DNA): TGTGCCAGCAGCTCCGGACAGGGAAATTCACCCCTCCACTTT.

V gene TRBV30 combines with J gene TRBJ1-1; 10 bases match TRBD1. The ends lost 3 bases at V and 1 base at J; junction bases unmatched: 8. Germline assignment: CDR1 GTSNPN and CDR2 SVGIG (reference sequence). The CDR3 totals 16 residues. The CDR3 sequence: CAWSLLRDRGNTEAFF. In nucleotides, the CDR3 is TGTGCCTGGAGCTTGTTACGGGACAGGGGGAACACTGAAGCTTTCTTT.

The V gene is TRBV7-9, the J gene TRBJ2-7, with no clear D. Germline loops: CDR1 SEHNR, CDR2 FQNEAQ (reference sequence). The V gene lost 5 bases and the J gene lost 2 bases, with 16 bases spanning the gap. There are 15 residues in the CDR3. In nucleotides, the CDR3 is TGTGCCAGCAGCGGGCTGGCCATCCCTCCCTACGAGCAGTACTTC. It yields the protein CASSGLAIPPYEQYF.

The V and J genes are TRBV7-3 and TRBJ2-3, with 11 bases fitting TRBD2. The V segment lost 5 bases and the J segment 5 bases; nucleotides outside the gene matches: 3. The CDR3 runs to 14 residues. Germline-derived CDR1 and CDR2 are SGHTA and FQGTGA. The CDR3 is CASSVLAGVDTQYF. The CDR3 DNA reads TGTGCCAGCAGCGTACTAGCGGGAGTAGATACGCAGTATTTT.

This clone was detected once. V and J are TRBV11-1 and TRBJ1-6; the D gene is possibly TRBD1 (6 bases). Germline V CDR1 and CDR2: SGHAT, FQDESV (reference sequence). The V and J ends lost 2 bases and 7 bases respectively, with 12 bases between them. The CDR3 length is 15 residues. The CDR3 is CASSLSEGTNSPLHF. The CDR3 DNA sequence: TGTGCCAGCAGCTTATCCGAGGGGACAAATTCACCCCTCCACTTT.

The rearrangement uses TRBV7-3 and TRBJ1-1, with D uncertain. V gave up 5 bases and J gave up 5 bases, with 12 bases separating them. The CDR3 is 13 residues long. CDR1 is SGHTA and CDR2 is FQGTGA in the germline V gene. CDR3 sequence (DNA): TGTGCCAGCAGCCGGAGGGCCCAGACTGAAGCTTTCTTT. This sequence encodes CASSRRAQTEAFF. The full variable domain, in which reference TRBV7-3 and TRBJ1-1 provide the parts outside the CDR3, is GAGVSQTPSNKVTEKGKYVELRCDPISGHTALYWYRQSLGQGPEFLIYFQGTGAADDSGLPNDRFFAVRPEGSVSTLKIQRTERGDSAVYLCASSRRAQTEAFFGQGTRLTVV.

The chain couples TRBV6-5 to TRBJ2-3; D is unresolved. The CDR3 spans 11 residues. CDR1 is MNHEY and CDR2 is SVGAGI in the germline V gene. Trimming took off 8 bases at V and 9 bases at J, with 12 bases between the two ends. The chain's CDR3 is CASSDLWTQYF. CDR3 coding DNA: TGTGCCAGCTCGGACCTATGGACGCAGTATTTT.

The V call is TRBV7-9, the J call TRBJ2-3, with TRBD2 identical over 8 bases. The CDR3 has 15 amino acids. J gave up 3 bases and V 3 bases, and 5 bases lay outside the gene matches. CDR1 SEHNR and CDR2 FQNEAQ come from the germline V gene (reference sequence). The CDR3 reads CASSFQSGRTDTQYF. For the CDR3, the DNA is TGTGCCAGCAGCTTCCAAAGCGGGAGAACAGATACGCAGTATTTT.

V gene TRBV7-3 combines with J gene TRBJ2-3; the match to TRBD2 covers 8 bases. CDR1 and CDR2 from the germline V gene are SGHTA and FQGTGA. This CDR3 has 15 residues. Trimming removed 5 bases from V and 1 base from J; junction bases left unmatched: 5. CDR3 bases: TGTGCCAGCAGCCGTAGCGGGACTGGCACAGATACGCAGTATTTT. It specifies CASSRSGTGTDTQYF.

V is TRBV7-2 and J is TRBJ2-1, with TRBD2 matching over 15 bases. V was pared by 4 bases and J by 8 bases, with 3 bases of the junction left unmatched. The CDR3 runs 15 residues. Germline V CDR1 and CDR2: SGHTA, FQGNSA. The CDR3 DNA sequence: TGTGCCAGCAGCTCTAGGACTAGCGGGGGGGATGAGCAGTTCTTC. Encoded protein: CASSSRTSGGDEQFF.

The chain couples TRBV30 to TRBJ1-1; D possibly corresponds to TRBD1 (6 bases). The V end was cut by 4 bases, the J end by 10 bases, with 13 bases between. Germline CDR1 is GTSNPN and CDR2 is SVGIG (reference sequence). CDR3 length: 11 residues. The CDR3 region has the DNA TGTGCCTGGAACAGGGTGGCGGTAGCTTTCTTT. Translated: CAWNRVAVAFF.